The entry below gives a single TCR beta chain sequence along with its context. Its specificity is unknown. This entry belongs to a study of read filtering for tumor transcriptome and immune sequencing. Whole-study results and caveats: RNA-seq captured clonotypes less deeply and reliably than IR-seq. Roughly four fifths of IR-seq clonotypes had one read, totaling around 4% of reads; RNA-seq: 74.6% and 44.6%.

This library used approximately 0.4 ug RNA and molecular barcoded adaptors spanning alpha/delta and beta/gamma chains. TCRdb used MiXCR to reprocess the reads, holding one entry per CDR3 protein. This sample yields 62,000 or so distinct CDR3 sequences, of which roughly 13% are seen a single time; 40% to 55% belongs to the top ten. This sequence originates from a donor aged 40 or over with multiple myeloma. Sequencing used a population of CD138-negative cells sorted from bone marrow.

The CDR3, as DNA: TGCGCCAGCAGCGTACTAGTTTCCGATACGCAGTATTTT. Protein product: CASSVLVSDTQYF. The V gene is TRBV5-1, the J gene TRBJ2-3, with a weak D call TRBD2 (5 bases). The germline V and J ends were trimmed by 4 bases and 6 bases, with 12 bases remaining between them. Germline lookup yields CDR1 SGHRS and CDR2 YFSETQ. This CDR3 region has 13 residues.